The TCR beta chain under discussion was sequenced for a study of human T cells and chemical hapten exposure (dated by TCRdb to the early 2020s). Background for the entire study: For sensitization, 2% DPC in acetone was applied to a roughly 2 cm by roughly 2 cm area of upper inner arm skin. The study tracked peripheral blood TCR repertoire changes in vivo during primary and secondary sensitization to the hapten diphenylcyclopropenone (DPC) in alopecia patients. Patch testing on the upper back used Finn chambers containing 0.01% DPC, with scoring done after 6 days according to International Contact Dermatitis Research Group standards. Throughout the study period of around 24 weeks, patients also received therapeutic DPC doses to the scalp every week. Most of the patients in the cohort were female, and the cohort covered alopecia areata with under or over 50% scalp involvement, alopecia totalis and alopecia universalis. For TCR sequencing, blood came from 25 to 35 alopecia patients at anywhere from one to four time points (pre-sensitization, 2, 6 and 24 weeks). Libraries were combined into a pool for sequencing, and differences in TCR yield between samples came mainly from small differences in library volumes within the pool. Patient blood was sampled pre-sensitization (week 0) and at 2, 6 and about 24 weeks after DPC sensitization. The investigation overall reported the following: Repeated subsampling changed both the strength of the expansion versus patch-test correlation and the threshold at which the correlation became significant. DPC sensitization did not change the number of TCRs with a frequency above 1 in 1000, and there was no evidence of changes in global repertoire structure. The number of PT1 expanded TCRs positively correlated with patch test score, significant at thresholds 8, 16 and 32 but not 4. Significantly more large CDR3 similarity clusters were formed by expanded TCRs than by pre-sensitization or healthy control sets, consistent with antigen-driven responses. Because every patient had alopecia, a presumed autoimmune disease, the patients' immune response might differ from that of healthy individuals.

The time point label of this sample denotes: pre-sensitization, week 0. The sample's treatment or condition label, in plain terms: therapeutic diphenylcyclopropenone sensitization with weekly scalp DPC. At every patch-test visit, the blood draw took place before the patch test was put on. Patients were eligible if aged 18 to 70, diagnosed with alopecia and judged suitable for DPC therapy, and pregnant patients were excluded. Total RNA was extracted from unfractionated whole blood collected in Tempus Blood RNA tubes. Preparation of the library involved RACE. Sequencing took place on a NextSeq 500. Library preparation attached unique molecular identifiers to individual cDNA molecules for quantitative, reproducible TCR counting. From each blood RNA sample, both TCR alpha and TCR beta chains were sequenced. From the authors' description of their analysis: Samples had a median of roughly 100,000 TCRs, with a range from roughly 23,224 to 700,000. The Decombinator software suite was used to annotate V, J and CDR3 in the TCR reads. Every sample was subsampled to the same number of TCRs (28,000) for the PS versus PT1 abundance plots. Expanded TCRs were defined as absent before sensitization and observed at least eight times at the 2-week time point. TCRdb reran the public reads through fastp at Q25 and MiXCR, keeping productive beta chains. Each CDR3 protein appears once, grouped with its most common genes and DNA. TCRdb, not the original authors, processed these V and J calls. Counted in this sample were 350,000 to 450,000 distinct CDR3 sequences; 5.1% of them appeared once. The top ten clonotypes cover 2.5% to 3% of the sample.

A remark on this clonotype: The specificity of this receptor is unknown. Base-call qualities are not available, and no considerably larger clone is one nucleotide away.

From V the trimming removes 6 bases and from J it removes 5 bases, while the gene matches leave 6 bases of the junction unaccounted for. The CDR3 runs 14 amino acids, cysteine and phenylalanine included. The sequence is cut down to CDR3 DNA, 42 bases in frame from base 1. Per the germline V gene, SQVTM is the CDR1 and ANQGSEA is the CDR2. The sequence was collected from a woman in her fifties or sixties with alopecia areata. Some clones in this sample may be carry-over from other donors' samples. This material consisted of whole blood, taken in connection with sensitization to the hapten diphenylcyclopropenone (DPC). Recombination linked TRBV29-1 to TRBJ2-5, and 13 bases in between align with TRBD2. The CDR3 protein: CSVTGLAGYETQYF. Here is the DNA: TGCAGCGTGACGGGACTAGCGGGGTATGAGACCCAGTACTTC.